The source of this T cell receptor (beta chain) is a study of shared clonotypes between healthy human individuals. The germline V gene has CDR1 LGHNA and CDR2 YNFKEQ. CDR3 length: 16 residues. The trim removed 0 bases at V and 9 bases at J, leaving 3 bases unmatched. The protocol was immunoSEQ multiplex PCR, while the TCRdb copy is restricted to in-frame clones and leaves out a portion. The table has a few million clones, approximately 93% seen once; the top ten hold about 0.39%. From CD4+ cells came CD45RA+ naive and CD45RA-negative memory subsets. The sample was naive CD4+ T cells from PBMCs. The subset: CD45RA+ positively selected. J is TRBJ2-2 and V is TRBV4-2, with 14 nucleotides matching TRBD2. This clonotype was sampled from a man aged 18 to 29 in good health. Some clones in this sample may be carry-over from other donors' samples. DNA for the CDR3: TGTGCCAGCAGCCAAGAAAGACTAGCGGGAGGGAGGGAGCTGTTTTTT. It encodes CASSQERLAGGRELFF.